The subject of this entry is one TCR beta chain. Antigen: not known. The entry originates in a study of T cells in localized non-small cell lung cancer. Study-level results: Adjacent lung had a median around 50 of the 100 largest tumor clones. Uninvolved nearby lung showed the greatest T cell clonality, exceeding that found in tumor.

The V gene's germline CDR1 is SGHKS and CDR2 YYEKEE (reference sequence). V shed 3 bases and J 5 bases; nucleotides not matched to a gene: 17. This CDR3 is built from 18 residues. Profiling relied on immunoSEQ multiplex PCR, and the TCRdb table lists in-frame clones only, not all of them. The data show roughly 58,000 clones, around 81% seen once. This sequence was found in a man aged 35 to 69 with stage II lung adenocarcinoma. The starting material was PBMCs, obtained before any cancer treatment. The chain recombines TRBV5-5 with TRBJ1-5; 7 nucleotides align to TRBD1. The CDR3 loop reads CASSWKQGTARGDQPQHF. For the CDR3, the DNA is TGTGCCAGCAGCTGGAAACAGGGGACGGCTAGGGGCGATCAGCCCCAGCATTTT.